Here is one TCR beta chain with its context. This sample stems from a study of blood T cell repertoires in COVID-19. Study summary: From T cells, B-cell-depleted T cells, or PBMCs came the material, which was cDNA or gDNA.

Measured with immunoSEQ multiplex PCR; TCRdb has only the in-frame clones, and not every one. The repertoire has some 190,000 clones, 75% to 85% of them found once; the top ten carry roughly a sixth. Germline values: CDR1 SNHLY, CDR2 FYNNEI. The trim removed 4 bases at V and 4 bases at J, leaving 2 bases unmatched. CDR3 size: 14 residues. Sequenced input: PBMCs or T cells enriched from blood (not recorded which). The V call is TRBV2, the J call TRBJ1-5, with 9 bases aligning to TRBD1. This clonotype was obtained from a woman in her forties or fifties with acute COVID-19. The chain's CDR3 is CASSAQGANQPQHF. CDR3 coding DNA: TGTGCCAGCAGTGCACAGGGGGCAAATCAGCCCCAGCATTTT.